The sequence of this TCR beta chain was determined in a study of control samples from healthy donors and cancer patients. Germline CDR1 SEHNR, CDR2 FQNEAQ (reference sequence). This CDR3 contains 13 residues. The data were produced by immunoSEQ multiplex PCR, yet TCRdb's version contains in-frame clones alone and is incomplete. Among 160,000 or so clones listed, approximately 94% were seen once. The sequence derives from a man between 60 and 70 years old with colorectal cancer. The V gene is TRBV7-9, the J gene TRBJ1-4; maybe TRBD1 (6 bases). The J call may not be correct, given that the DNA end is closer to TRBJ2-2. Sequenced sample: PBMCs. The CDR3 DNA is TGTGCCAGCAACCCAGGGGCCCGTGGGGAGCTGTTTTTT. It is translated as CASNPGARGELFF.